A single sample gave rise to the 10 T cell receptor beta chains below, sequenced in a study of OX40 agonist ivuxolimab in advanced cancers. TCRdb keeps only in-frame clones here, not all; method: immunoSEQ multiplex PCR. The sample contains tens of thousands of clones, 88% of which appear only once. The sequences come from CD4+ or CD8+ T cells sorted from blood, collected in a trial of the OX40 agonist ivuxolimab. The receptor source for this set is an adult with an advanced solid tumor such as melanoma, head and neck, liver or kidney cancer.

This clone was counted once. The chain uses TRBV4-3 and TRBJ2-1; possible D gene TRBD2, 6 bases. V was clipped by 0 bases and J by 8 bases, with 11 bases between them. The CDR3 sequence is 14 residues long. CDR1 is LGHNA, CDR2 YSLEER, per germline. CDR3 residues: CASSQEGGFDEQFF. The CDR3 DNA follows: TGCGCCAGCAGCCAAGAGGGAGGTTTCGATGAGCAGTTCTTC.

The rearrangement links TRBV18 to TRBJ1-1; D may be TRBD1 (5 bases). Trimming pared 3 bases from V and 4 bases from J, leaving 9 bases between. The CDR3 is 13 amino acids. Germline V gene data show CDR1 as KGHSH and CDR2 as LQKENI. The CDR3: CASSPGDFTEAFF. The CDR3, as DNA: TGTGCCAGCTCACCCGGGGACTTCACTGAAGCTTTCTTT.

J is TRBJ1-6 and V is TRBV4-3; D is possibly TRBD1 (5 bases). The CDR3 runs 15 residues. Germline CDR1 is LGHNA and CDR2 is YSLEER. Trimming removed 0 bases at V and 10 bases at J, with 13 bases between. CDR3 sequence reads: CASSQDMGVGSPLHF. The CDR3 DNA follows: TGCGCCAGCAGCCAAGATATGGGGGTCGGGTCACCCCTCCACTTT.

The CDR3 DNA reads as TGTGCCAGCAGCCCGGGACAGGCGAACTATGGCTACACCTTC. Its translation: CASSPGQANYGYTF. The V call is TRBV9, the J call TRBJ1-2; TRBD1 matches 8 bases. After removal of 4 bases from V and 2 bases from J, the junction contained 4 bases not matched to a gene. CDR3 length: 14 amino acids. Germline V gene sequence: CDR1 SGDLS, CDR2 YYNGEE.

This clone appeared once. This sequence joins TRBV19 and TRBJ2-4, with TRBD1 as a possible D gene (6 bases). Trimming removed 7 bases from V and 0 bases from J, with 10 bases in between. Germline CDR1 reads LNHDA; CDR2 reads SQIVND (reference sequence). The CDR3 covers 14 residues. CDR3 region: CASKDSLAKNIQYF. CDR3 bases: TGTGCCAGTAAGGACAGCCTAGCCAAAAACATTCAGTACTTC.

This clone was seen once. V usage is TRBV7-8 and J usage is TRBJ2-3; D is ambiguous. The germline gives CDR1 SGHVS, CDR2 FQNEAQ. The CDR3 is 11 residues long. The V end was cut by 7 bases, the J end by 8 bases, with 10 bases between. DNA for the CDR3: TGTGCCAGCAACCCTATCGGTACGCAGTATTTT. This codes for CASNPIGTQYF.

This chain connects TRBV5-1 to TRBJ2-5; D unresolved. The germline gives CDR1 SGHRS, CDR2 YFSETQ. V was pared by 6 bases and J by 1 base, with 10 bases between. The CDR3 has 13 amino acids. The CDR3 region has the DNA TGCGCCAGCAACCGAGAAAGCCAAGAGACCCAGTACTTC. Translation: CASNRESQETQYF. Full variable domain (remainder filled in from reference TRBV5-1 and TRBJ2-5): KAGVTQTPRYLIKTRGQQVTLSCSPISGHRSVSWYQQTPGQGLQFLFEYFSETQRNKGNFPGRFSGRQFSNSRSEMNVSTLELGDSALYLCASNRESQETQYFGPGTRLLVL.

V is TRBV6-1 and J is TRBJ1-5, with a possible D match to TRBD1 (5 bases). CDR3 length equals 15 residues. Trimming took off 3 bases at V and 0 bases at J, with 9 bases between the two ends. Per the germline V gene, CDR1 is MNHNS and CDR2 is SASEGT. CDR3 residues: CASSDQGYSNQPQHF. CDR3 nucleotide sequence: TGTGCCAGCAGTGATCAGGGCTATAGCAATCAGCCCCAGCATTTT.

The V call is TRBV5-8, the J call TRBJ1-5; D not resolved. Germline CDR1 and CDR2: SGHTS and YDEGEE. Trimming took 0 bases from V and 1 from J, leaving 8 bases between them. CDR3 size: 15 residues. CDR3 amino acids: CASSLGRSSNQPQHF. The CDR3 nucleotides are TGTGCCAGCAGCTTGGGCCGTTCGAGCAATCAGCCCCAGCATTTT.

The table lists this clone with a few counts. This chain links TRBV19 with TRBJ2-3; D is ambiguous. Trimming pared 6 bases from V and 1 base from J, leaving 8 bases between. The CDR3 runs 13 residues. Germline CDR1 and CDR2: LNHDA and SQIVND (reference sequence). CDR3 in amino acids: CASRITGTDTQYF. CDR3 sequence (DNA): TGTGCCAGTAGGATCACTGGCACAGATACGCAGTATTTT.